A selection of T cell receptor beta chains follows, all from one sample in a study of response to subunit inactivated influenza vaccine. Each CDR3 protein is one row after TCRdb ran MiXCR on the RT-PCR reads. The table lists 750,000 to 850,000 distinct CDR3 sequences, 15% to 20% of them singletons. The starting material was PBMCs from blood, obtained 5 to 6 days after vaccination. The receptor set was obtained from a man aged 50-59 years who received an inactivated influenza vaccine. CDR3s include the opening cysteine and the closing phenylalanine or tryptophan. Fields, in order: D gene, clone size, J gene, V gene, CDR3 DNA, CDR3 protein. D genes are given only for firm matches. Clone size is given for some rows only: seen once, a few or many times, or a class if the clone is expanded.

D: NA; size: few; J: TRBJ2-5; V: TRBV5-6; DNA: TGTGCCAGCAGCGGAGAAAGGACAGATCAAGAGACCCAGTACTTC; CDR3: CASSGERTDQETQYF
D: NA; size: few; J: TRBJ2-2; V: TRBV7-8; DNA: TGTGCCAGCAGCTCGGCCGGGGGGAACACCGGGGAGCTGTTTTTT; CDR3: CASSSAGGNTGELFF
D: TRBD2; size: NA; J: TRBJ2-5; V: TRBV3-1; DNA: TGTGCCAGCAGCCAAGGCTGGGGGGGGTTCCAAGAGACCCAGTACTTC; CDR3: CASSQGWGGFQETQYF
D: NA; size: NA; J: TRBJ2-7; V: TRBV7-6; DNA: TGTGCCAGCAGCCCGAACCCCCACCTCCAGTTGACTCAATACGAGCAGTACTTC; CDR3: CASSPNPHLQLTQYEQYF
D: TRBD1; size: NA; J: TRBJ2-5; V: TRBV4-2; DNA: TGTGCCAGCAGCCAAACTTCGACAGGGGAGATTTGGGATGTCCAGTACTTC; CDR3: CASSQTSTGEIWDVQYF
D: TRBD2; size: NA; J: TRBJ2-3; V: TRBV7-3; DNA: TGTGCCAGCAGCTTAAACAAGCGGGGGTTCACAGATACGCAGTATTTT; CDR3: CASSLNKRGFTDTQYF
D: TRBD2; size: many; J: TRBJ2-7; V: TRBV12-3/TRBV12-4; DNA: TGTGCCAGCAGTTCTAGCGGGGGAGGCTACGAGCAGTACTTC; CDR3: CASSSSGGGYEQYF
D: NA; size: NA; J: TRBJ2-7; V: TRBV20-1; DNA: TGCAGTGCTACTCAGGGATTTGACGAGCAGTACTTC; CDR3: CSATQGFDEQYF
D: TRBD1; size: few; J: TRBJ2-7; V: TRBV4-1; DNA: TGCGCCAGCAGCCCTCGGACAGGGCACGAGCAGTACTTC; CDR3: CASSPRTGHEQYF
D: TRBD2; size: few; J: TRBJ2-3; V: TRBV7-2; DNA: TGTGCCAGCAGCTCCGGCAGCAGAGACAGCGGGATTTTT; CDR3: CASSSGSRDSGIF
D: NA; size: NA; J: TRBJ2-1; V: TRBV5-6; DNA: TGTGCCAGCAGCTGGGGGACTGACAATGAGCAGTTCTTC; CDR3: CASSWGTDNEQFF
D: TRBD1; size: few; J: TRBJ2-4; V: TRBV12-3/TRBV12-4; DNA: TGTGCCAGCAGGCGGACAGGGACTTACATTCAGTACTTC; CDR3: CASRRTGTYIQYF
D: NA; size: NA; J: TRBJ1-6; V: TRBV11-2; DNA: TGTGCCAGCAGCATTAGACAGCTTGCCACGAGCTCCTATAATTCACCCCTCCACTTT; CDR3: CASSIRQLATSSYNSPLHF
D: NA; size: NA; J: TRBJ1-1; V: TRBV7-9; DNA: TGTGCCAGCAGCGCACTGGGGATCTCGGGGACTGAAGCTTTCTTT; CDR3: CASSALGISGTEAFF
D: TRBD1; size: once; J: TRBJ2-1; V: TRBV14; DNA: TGTGCCAGCAGCCAAGTAGGGACAGGAAGCTACAATGAGCAGTTCTTC; CDR3: CASSQVGTGSYNEQFF
D: NA; size: few; J: TRBJ2-7; V: TRBV7-9; DNA: TGTGCCAGCAGCTTAGTTACGGGCCCCTACGAGCAGTACTTC; CDR3: CASSLVTGPYEQYF
D: NA; size: few; J: TRBJ2-1; V: TRBV4-3; DNA: TGCGCCAGCAGCCAAGACGGCGTAAATGCGAATGAGCAGTTCTTC; CDR3: CASSQDGVNANEQFF
D: TRBD1; size: few; J: TRBJ2-6; V: TRBV11-1; DNA: TGTGCCAGCAGCCTAACCGGACAGGCAAGCCGTCCCGTCTGGGCCAACGTCCTGACTTTC; CDR3: CASSLTGQASRPVWANVLTF
D: TRBD2; size: few; J: TRBJ2-3; V: TRBV9; DNA: TGTGCCAGCAGCGCCCCCCTTAGCGGGGGGGCCTTGGCAGATACGCAGTATTTT; CDR3: CASSAPLSGGALADTQYF
D: NA; size: many; J: TRBJ2-7; V: TRBV5-1; DNA: TGCGCCAGCAGTCCCGTTCAGCCGCACGAGCAGTACTTC; CDR3: CASSPVQPHEQYF
D: TRBD2; size: few; J: TRBJ2-7; V: TRBV7-6; DNA: TGTGCCAGCAGCTCCAGCGGGAGCCCCGAGCAGTACTTC; CDR3: CASSSSGSPEQYF
D: NA; size: NA; J: TRBJ1-5; V: TRBV12-3/TRBV12-4; DNA: TGTGCCAGCAGTATAAGACAGTTAAATCAGCCCCAGCATTTT; CDR3: CASSIRQLNQPQHF